The source of this T cell receptor beta chain is a study of shared clonotypes between healthy human individuals. Overall study results and limits: The small donor group covered limited genetic and exposure diversity.

This clone was counted once. Its antigen is currently unknown. Investigators spread the genomic DNA of each subset evenly over several immunoSEQ plates. TCRdb's copy holds only in-frame clones and misses some; the assay was immunoSEQ multiplex PCR. The sample carries a few million clones, 90% to 95% recorded once. Trimming removed 2 bases from V and 0 bases from J; junction bases left unmatched: 13. The CDR3 has 20 amino acids. In germline, CDR1 is LGHNT, CDR2 FRNRAP. The chain combines TRBV12-5 with TRBJ2-7; 13 nucleotides line up with TRBD2. The sample comprised naive CD4+ T cells from PBMCs. Subset given: CD45RA+ positively selected. The source is a man aged 18-30 years in good health. Some clones in this sample may be carry-over from other donors' samples. In DNA, the CDR3 is TGTGCTAGTGGTTTGAGCACTCCTGGACTAGCGGGAGCACACTCCTACGAGCAGTACTTC. Translated: CASGLSTPGLAGAHSYEQYF.